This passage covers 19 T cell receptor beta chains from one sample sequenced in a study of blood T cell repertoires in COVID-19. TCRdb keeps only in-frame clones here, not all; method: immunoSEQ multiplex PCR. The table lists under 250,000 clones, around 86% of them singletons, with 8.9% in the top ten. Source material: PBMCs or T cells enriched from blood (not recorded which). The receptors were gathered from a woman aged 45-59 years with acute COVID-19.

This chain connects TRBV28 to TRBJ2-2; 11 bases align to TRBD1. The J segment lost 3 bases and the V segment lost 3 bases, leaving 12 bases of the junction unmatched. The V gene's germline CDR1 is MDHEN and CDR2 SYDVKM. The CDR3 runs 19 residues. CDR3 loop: CASSFRARTGGVDTGELFF. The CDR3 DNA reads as TGTGCCAGCAGTTTTAGGGCCCGGACAGGGGGCGTCGACACCGGGGAGCTGTTTTTT.

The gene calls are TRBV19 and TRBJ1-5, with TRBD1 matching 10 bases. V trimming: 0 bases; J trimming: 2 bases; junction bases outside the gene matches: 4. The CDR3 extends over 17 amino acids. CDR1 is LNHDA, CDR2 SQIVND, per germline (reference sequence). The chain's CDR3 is CASSIDLGTGGNQPQHF. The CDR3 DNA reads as TGTGCCAGTAGTATAGATCTCGGGACAGGGGGCAATCAGCCCCAGCATTTT. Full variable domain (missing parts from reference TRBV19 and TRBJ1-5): DGGITQSPKYLFRKEGQNVTLSCEQNLNHDAMYWYRQDPGQGLRLIYYSQIVNDFQKGDIAEGYSVSREKKESFPLTVTSAQKNPTAFYLCASSIDLGTGGNQPQHFGDGTRLSIL.

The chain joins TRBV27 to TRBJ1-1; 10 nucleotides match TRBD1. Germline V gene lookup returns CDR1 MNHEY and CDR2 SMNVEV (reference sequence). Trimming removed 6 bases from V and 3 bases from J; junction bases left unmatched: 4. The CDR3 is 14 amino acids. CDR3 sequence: CASRPGQGYTEAFF. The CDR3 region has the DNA TGTGCCAGCAGACCGGGACAGGGGTACACTGAAGCTTTCTTT.

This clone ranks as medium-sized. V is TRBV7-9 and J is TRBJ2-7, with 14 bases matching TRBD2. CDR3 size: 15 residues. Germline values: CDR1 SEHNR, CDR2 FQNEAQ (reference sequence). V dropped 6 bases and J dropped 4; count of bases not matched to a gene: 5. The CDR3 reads CASREGLAGVYEQYF. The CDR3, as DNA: TGTGCCAGCAGAGAGGGACTAGCGGGAGTTTACGAGCAGTACTTC.

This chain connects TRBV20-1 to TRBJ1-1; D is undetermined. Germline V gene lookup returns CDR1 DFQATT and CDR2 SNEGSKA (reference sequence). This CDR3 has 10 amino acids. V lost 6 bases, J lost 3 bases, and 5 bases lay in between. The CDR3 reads CSAFDTEAFF. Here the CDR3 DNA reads TGCAGTGCCTTCGACACTGAAGCTTTCTTT.

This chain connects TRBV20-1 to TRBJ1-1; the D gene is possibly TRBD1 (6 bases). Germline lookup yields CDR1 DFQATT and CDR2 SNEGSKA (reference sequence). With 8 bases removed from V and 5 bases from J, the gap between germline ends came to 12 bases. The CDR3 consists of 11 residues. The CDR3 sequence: CSFMGATEAFF. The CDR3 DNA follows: TGCAGTTTTATGGGGGCAACTGAAGCTTTCTTT.

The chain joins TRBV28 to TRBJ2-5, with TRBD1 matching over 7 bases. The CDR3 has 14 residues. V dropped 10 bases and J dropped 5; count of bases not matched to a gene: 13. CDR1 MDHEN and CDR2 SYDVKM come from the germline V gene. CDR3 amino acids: CATQLQGNRETQYF. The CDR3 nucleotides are TGTGCCACTCAACTACAGGGGAACCGGGAGACCCAGTACTTC.

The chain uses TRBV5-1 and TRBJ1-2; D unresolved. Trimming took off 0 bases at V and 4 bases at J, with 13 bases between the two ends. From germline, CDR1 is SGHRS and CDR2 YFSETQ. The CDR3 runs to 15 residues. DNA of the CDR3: TGCGCCAGCAGCTTGGCCGGTGTCCTATCCTATGGCTACACCTTC. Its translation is CASSLAGVLSYGYTF.

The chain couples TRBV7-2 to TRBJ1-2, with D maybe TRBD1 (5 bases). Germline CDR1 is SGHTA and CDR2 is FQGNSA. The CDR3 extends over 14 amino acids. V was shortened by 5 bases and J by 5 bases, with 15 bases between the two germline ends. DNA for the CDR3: TGTGCCAGCAGCGCTCAGGCGGGGACGTATGGCTACACCTTC. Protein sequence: CASSAQAGTYGYTF.

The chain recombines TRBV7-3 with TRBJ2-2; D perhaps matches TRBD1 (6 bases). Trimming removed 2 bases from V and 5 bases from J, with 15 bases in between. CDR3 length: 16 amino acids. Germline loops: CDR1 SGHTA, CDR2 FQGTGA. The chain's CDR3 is CASSLVVGTTTGELFF. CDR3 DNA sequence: TGTGCCAGCAGCTTAGTAGTTGGGACAACAACCGGGGAGCTGTTTTTT.

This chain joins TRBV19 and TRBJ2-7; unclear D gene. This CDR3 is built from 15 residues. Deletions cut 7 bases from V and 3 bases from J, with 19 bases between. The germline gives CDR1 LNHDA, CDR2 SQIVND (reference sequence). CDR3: CASTPSPERNYEQYF. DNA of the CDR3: TGTGCCAGTACCCCCTCCCCGGAGAGAAACTACGAGCAGTACTTC.

The CDR3 region has the DNA TGTGCCAGCAGCCCAGAGGCTAATGAGCAGTTCTTC. Translated, it gives CASSPEANEQFF. The genes are TRBV7-2 and TRBJ2-1; no clear D. V was clipped by 5 bases and J by 7 bases, with 9 bases between them. The V gene's germline CDR1 is SGHTA and CDR2 FQGNSA. CDR3 size: 12 residues.

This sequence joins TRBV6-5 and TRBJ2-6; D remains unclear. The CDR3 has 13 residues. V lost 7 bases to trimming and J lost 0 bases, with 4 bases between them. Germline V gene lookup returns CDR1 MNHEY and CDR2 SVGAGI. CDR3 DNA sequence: TGTGCCAGCACGGGCTCTGGGGCCAACGTCCTGACTTTC. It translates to CASTGSGANVLTF.

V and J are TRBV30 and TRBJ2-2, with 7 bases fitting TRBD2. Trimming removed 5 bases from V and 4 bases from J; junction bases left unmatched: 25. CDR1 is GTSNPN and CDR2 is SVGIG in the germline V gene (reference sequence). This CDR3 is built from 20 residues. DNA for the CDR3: TGTGCCTGGCCTTTCCCCCCCAAGACTAGCAGTTGGATTATCACCGGGGAGCTGTTTTTT. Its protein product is CAWPFPPKTSSWIITGELFF.

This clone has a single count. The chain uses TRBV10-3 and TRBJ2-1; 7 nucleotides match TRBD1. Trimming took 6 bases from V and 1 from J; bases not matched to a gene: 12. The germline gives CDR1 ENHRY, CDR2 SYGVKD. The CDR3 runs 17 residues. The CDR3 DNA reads TGTGCCATCAGCCGATCGGGACAGTCAACTTCCTACAATGAGCAGTTCTTC. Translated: CAISRSGQSTSYNEQFF.

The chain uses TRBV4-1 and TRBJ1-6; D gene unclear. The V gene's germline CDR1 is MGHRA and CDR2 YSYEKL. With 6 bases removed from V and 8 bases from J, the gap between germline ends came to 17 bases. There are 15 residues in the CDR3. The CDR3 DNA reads TGCGCCAGCAGAATACAGCAAACTCTGGATTCACCCCTCCACTTT. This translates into CASRIQQTLDSPLHF.

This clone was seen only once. The CDR3 region is CASRRTGRDTIYF. As DNA, the CDR3 is TGTGCCAGCAGAAGGACAGGGCGAGACACCATATATTTT. The J gene is TRBJ1-3, the V gene TRBV27; 8 bases align to TRBD1. The junction had 6 bases not matched to a gene; V was cut back by 6 bases and J by 8 bases. Germline-derived CDR1 and CDR2 are MNHEY and SMNVEV (reference sequence). CDR3 size: 13 residues.

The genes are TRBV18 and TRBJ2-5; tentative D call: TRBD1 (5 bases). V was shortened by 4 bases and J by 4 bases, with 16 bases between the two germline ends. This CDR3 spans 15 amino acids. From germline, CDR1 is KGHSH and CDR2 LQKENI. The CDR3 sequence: CASSLGGHIGETQYF. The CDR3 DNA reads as TGTGCCAGCTCACTTGGCGGACATATAGGAGAGACCCAGTACTTC.

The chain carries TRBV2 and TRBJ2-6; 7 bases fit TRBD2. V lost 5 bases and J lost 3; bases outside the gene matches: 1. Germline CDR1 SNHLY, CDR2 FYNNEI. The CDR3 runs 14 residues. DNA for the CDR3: TGTGCCAGCAGTAGCGGGGTTGGGGCCAACGTCCTGACTTTC. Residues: CASSSGVGANVLTF.